This T cell receptor beta chain was sequenced for a study of technical replicates of blood from several donors. Clones were sequenced by immunoSEQ multiplex PCR, and TCRdb holds only the in-frame ones, with some missing. The table has tens of thousands of clones, about 92% seen once. Looked up from germline, CDR1 is MGHRA and CDR2 is YSYEKL. The CDR3 covers 17 residues. The trim removed 1 base at V and 7 bases at J, leaving 9 bases unmatched. Sequenced: T cells isolated from PBMCs. The chain combines TRBV4-1 with TRBJ2-1; 11 nucleotides agree with TRBD2. The receptor was derived from a human donor in good health. CDR3 coding DNA: TGCGCCAGCAGCCAAGCCAGGGGACTAGCGGTTGGAAATGAGCAGTTCTTC. Its translation is CASSQARGLAVGNEQFF.